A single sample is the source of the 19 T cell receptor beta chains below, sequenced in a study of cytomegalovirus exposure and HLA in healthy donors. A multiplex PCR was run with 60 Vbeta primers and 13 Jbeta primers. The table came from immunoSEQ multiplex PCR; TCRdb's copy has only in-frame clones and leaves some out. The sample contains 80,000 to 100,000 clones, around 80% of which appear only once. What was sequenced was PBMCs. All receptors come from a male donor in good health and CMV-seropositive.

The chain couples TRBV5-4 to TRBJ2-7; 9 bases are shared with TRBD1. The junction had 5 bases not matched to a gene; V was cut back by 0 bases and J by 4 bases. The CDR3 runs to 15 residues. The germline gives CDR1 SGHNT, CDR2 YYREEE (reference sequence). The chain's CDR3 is CASSLGGQGPYEQYF. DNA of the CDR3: TGTGCCAGCAGCTTGGGGGGACAGGGACCGTACGAGCAGTACTTC.

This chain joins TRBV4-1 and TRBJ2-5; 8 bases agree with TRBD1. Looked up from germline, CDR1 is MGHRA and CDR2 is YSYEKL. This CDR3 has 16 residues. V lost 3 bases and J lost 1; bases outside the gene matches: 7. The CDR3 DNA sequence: TGCGCCAGCAGCCAGACACCCAGGGGGCTCCAAGAGACCCAGTACTTC. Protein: CASSQTPRGLQETQYF.

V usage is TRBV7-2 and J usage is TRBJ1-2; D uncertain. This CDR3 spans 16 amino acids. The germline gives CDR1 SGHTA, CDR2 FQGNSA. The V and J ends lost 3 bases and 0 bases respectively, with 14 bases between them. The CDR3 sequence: CASSFVQYRANYGYTF. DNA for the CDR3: TGTGCCAGCAGCTTCGTCCAGTACCGGGCTAACTATGGCTACACCTTC.

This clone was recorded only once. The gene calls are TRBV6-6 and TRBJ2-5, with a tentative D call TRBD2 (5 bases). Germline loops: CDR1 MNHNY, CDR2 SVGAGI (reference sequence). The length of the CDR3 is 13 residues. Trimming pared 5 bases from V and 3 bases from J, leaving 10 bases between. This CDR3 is CASSPDWEETQYF. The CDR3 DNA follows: TGTGCCAGCAGTCCGGACTGGGAAGAGACCCAGTACTTC.

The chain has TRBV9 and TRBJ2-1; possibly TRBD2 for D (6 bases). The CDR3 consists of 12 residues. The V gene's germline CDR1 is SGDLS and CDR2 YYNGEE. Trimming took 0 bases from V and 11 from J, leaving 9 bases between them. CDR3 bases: TGTGCCAGCAGCGTAGGTGGGAGGCAGCAGTTCTTC. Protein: CASSVGGRQQFF.

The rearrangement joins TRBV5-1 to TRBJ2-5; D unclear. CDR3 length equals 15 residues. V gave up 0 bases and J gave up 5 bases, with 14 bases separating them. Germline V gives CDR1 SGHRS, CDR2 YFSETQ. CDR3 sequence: CASSLGQNLVETQYF. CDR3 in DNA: TGCGCCAGCAGCTTGGGACAAAATCTGGTCGAGACCCAGTACTTC.

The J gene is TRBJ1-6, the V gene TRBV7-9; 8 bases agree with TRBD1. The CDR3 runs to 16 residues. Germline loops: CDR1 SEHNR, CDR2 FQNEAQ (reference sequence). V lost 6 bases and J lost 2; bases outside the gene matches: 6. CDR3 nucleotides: TGTGCCAGCAGACACGGACAGGGACCCTATAATTCACCCCTCCACTTT. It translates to CASRHGQGPYNSPLHF.

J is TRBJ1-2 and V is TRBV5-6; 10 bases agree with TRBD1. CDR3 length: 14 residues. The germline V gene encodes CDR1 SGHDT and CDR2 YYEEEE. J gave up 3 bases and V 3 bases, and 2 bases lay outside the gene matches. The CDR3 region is CASSWGTGDYGYTF. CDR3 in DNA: TGTGCCAGCAGCTGGGGGACAGGGGACTATGGCTACACCTTC.

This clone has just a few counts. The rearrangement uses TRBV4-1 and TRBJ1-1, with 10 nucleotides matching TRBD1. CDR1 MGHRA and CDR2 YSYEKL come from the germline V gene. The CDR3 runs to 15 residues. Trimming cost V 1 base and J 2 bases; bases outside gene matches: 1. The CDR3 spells CASSQGTGGNTEAFF. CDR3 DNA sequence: TGCGCCAGCAGCCAAGGGACAGGGGGTAACACTGAAGCTTTCTTT.

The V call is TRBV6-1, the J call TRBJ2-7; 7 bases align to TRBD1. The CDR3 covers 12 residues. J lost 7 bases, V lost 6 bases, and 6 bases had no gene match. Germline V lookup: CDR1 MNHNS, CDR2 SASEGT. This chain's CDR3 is CASRDRAEEQYF. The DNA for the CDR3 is TGTGCCAGCAGAGACAGGGCCGAAGAGCAGTACTTC.

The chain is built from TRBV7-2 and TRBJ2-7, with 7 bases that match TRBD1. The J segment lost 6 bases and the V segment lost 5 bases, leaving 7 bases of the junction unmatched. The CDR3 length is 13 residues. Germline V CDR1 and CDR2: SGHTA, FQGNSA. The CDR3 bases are TGTGCCAGCAGCCCCCAGACAGGGCGCGAGCAGTACTTC. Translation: CASSPQTGREQYF.

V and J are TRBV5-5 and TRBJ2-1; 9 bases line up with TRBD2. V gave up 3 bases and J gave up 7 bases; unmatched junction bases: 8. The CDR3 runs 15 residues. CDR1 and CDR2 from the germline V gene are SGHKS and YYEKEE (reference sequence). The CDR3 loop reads CASSSSGGHSNEQFF. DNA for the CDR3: TGTGCCAGCAGCTCCAGCGGGGGGCACAGTAATGAGCAGTTCTTC.

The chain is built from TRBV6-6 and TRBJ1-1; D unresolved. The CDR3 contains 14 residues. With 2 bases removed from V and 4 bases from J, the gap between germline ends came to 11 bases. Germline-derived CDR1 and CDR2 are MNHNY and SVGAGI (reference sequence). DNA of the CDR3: TGTGCCAGCAGTTACGAGTCGTACTCCACTGAAGCTTTCTTT. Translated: CASSYESYSTEAFF.

This chain's CDR3 is CAWSIGGTGGLETQYF. The CDR3 nucleotides are TGTGCCTGGAGTATCGGCGGGACAGGGGGCTTGGAGACCCAGTACTTC. The genes are TRBV30 and TRBJ2-5; 12 bases line up with TRBD1. The CDR3 loop spans 16 amino acids. CDR1 is GTSNPN and CDR2 is SVGIG in the germline V gene (reference sequence). With V trimmed by 2 bases and J by 5 bases, 9 bases remained unmatched.

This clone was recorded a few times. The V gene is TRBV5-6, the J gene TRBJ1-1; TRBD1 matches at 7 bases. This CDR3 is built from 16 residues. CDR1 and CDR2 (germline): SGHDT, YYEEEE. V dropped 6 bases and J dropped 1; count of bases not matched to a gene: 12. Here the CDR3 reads CASTPNEGATNTEAFF. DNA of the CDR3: TGTGCCAGCACCCCTAATGAGGGGGCAACGAACACTGAAGCTTTCTTT.

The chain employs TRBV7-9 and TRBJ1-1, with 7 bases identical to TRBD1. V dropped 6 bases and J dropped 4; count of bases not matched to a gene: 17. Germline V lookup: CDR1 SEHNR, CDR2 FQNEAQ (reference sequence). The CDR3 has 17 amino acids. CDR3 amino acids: CASRPGTANRRGTEAFF. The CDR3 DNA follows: TGTGCCAGCAGACCTGGGACAGCCAACCGACGGGGCACTGAAGCTTTCTTT.

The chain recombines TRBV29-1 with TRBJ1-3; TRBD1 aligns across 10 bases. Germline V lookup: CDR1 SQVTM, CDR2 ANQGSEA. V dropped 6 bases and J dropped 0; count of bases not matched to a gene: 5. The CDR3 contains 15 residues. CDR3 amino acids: CSVRGQGYSGNTIYF. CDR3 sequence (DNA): TGCAGCGTCCGGGGACAGGGGTACTCTGGAAACACCATATATTTT.

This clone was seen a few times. The CDR3 loop reads CASSYTPLGGFTEAFF. The CDR3 DNA reads TGTGCCAGCAGTTACACCCCCCTGGGAGGGTTCACTGAAGCTTTCTTT. The V call is TRBV6-5, the J call TRBJ1-1; D is unclear. Trimming left V 2 bases short and J 4 bases short, with 17 bases between. The CDR3 has 16 amino acids. Germline V gene data show CDR1 as MNHEY and CDR2 as SVGAGI.

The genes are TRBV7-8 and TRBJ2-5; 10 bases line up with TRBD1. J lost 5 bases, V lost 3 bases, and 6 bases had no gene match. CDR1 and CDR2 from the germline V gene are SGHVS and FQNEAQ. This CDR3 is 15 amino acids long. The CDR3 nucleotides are TGTGCCAGCAGCTTCGACAGGGGGCAGGGGGAGACCCAGTACTTC. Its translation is CASSFDRGQGETQYF.